This TCR beta chain was recovered during a study of blood T cell repertoires in COVID-19 (dated by TCRdb to 2020 to 2021). Context from the whole study: Collaborator samples came from the United States, Italy and Spain and covered acute and convalescent phases of COVID-19. Where HLA class I and class II types were available, the types were taken from metadata supplied by the sample provider, not from assay-based typing. The sample metadata nearly always contained a de-identified subject ID, COVID-19 status, age in years and sex. A freely available public database, intended as a resource for researchers studying the immune response to SARS-CoV-2, is where the repertoires were released. The material from the prospective study consisted of cDNA or gDNA derived from T cells, B-cell-depleted T cells, or PBMCs. Samples were obtained from the ongoing ImmuneRACE study (first 160 participants) and from over 1,000 subjects provided by 6 global collaborators. Deeply sampled blood TCRbeta repertoires from subjects exposed to, actively infected with, or recovered from COVID-19 were included in the dataset. Overall study results and their limits: The quantity of clinical and demographic metadata differed by source and by participant and was supplied without curation.

Notes on this clone: There is no known antigen for this receptor. The record has no base qualities; no much larger clone is one base away.

Taken from cysteine to phenylalanine, the CDR3 has 14 residues. Only the CDR3 DNA is retained, 42 bases long and in frame from the first base. From a lookup of the germline V gene, CDR1 and CDR2 are KGHDR and SFDVKD. At the junction V is shortened by 5 bases and J by 5 bases, with 11 bases in between. TCRbeta CDR3 regions were amplified from genomic DNA by means of the immunoSEQ Assay, a bias-controlled multiplex PCR. The authors' analysis ran thus. Nucleated cell counts per sample were estimated from amplification of reference gene primers within the assay. Sequence reads were collapsed and filtered to measure the absolute abundance of every unique TCRbeta CDR3 rearrangement. For each sample, productive Simpson clonality was calculated as the square root of Simpson's diversity index over productive rearrangements. TCRdb took this table from immuneACCESS and kept in-frame rearrangements with V and J called. Such tables lack part of the clones; where checked against another copy, unresolved V genes explain under half of the gap, and the rest is unexplained. V and J calls and clone size are those listed in that table; D and trimming were worked out from the DNA. The sample data list around 700,000 clones, and 90% of these were observed just once. The ten most abundant clones make up roughly 0.25% of the sample.

The collaborating institutions used their own protocols to collect whole blood in K2EDTA tubes. For TCRbeta analysis, collaborators shipped samples as frozen whole blood, isolated PBMCs, or DNA extracted from either of those sample types. This clonotype was sampled from a woman under 30 with acute or convalescent COVID-19. Rearrangement joined TRBV24-1 to TRBJ1-4; a tentative D call is TRBD1 (5 bases match). The sample comprised peripheral blood. The CDR3 protein is CATSAAGPNEKLFF. The DNA sequence is given as TGTGCCACCAGTGCGGCAGGGCCAAATGAAAAACTGTTTTTT.